One sample yielded the 29 T cell receptor beta chains listed below, sequenced in a study of Graves' ophthalmopathy and Graves' hyperthyroidism. Amplification of TCR beta CDR3 regions used RNA transcripts. HTBI primers served in a first-round RT-PCR, which a second-round multiplex PCR followed. MiXCR was run by TCRdb on the multiplex PCR reads, yielding one entry per CDR3 protein. The data contain about 1.1 million distinct CDR3 sequences, approximately 35% of them seen just once; the ten biggest clones take up 11%. Sequencing was done on a sample of peripheral blood or thyroid tissue (not recorded which). The receptors originated from an adult man with Graves' hyperthyroidism.

About this clonotype: One junction end does not reproduce the germline sequence, and a read error may be involved. The chain recombines TRBV10-3 with TRBJ2-5, with 7 bases aligning to TRBD1. CDR1 is ENHRY, CDR2 SYGVKD, per germline. The CDR3 is made up of 16 amino acids. In DNA form, the CDR3 reads TGTGCCAGCAGTTCCCAGGGGGTCGACTACCAAGAGCCCCAGTACTTC. Its translation is CASSSQGVDYQEPQYF.

J is TRBJ1-2 and V is TRBV24-1, with D unclear. Trimming cost V 5 bases and J 6 bases, with 12 bases left between them. The CDR3 consists of 13 residues. Germline CDR1 KGHDR, CDR2 SFDVKD. As DNA, the CDR3 is TGTGCCACCAGTGCCCCCGGACCAGATGGCTACACCTTC. It yields the protein CATSAPGPDGYTF.

The chain links TRBV10-2 to TRBJ1-2; the D is unclear. In germline, CDR1 is WSHSY, CDR2 SAAADI. V lost 2 bases, J lost 4 bases, and 11 bases lay in between. This CDR3 is built from 14 residues. The CDR3: CASSEPGVVYGYTF. CDR3 sequence (DNA): TGCGCCAGCAGTGAGCCGGGAGTGGTCTATGGCTACACCTTC.

The CDR3 sequence: CASSQIPQGWLAEQYF. The CDR3 DNA sequence: TGCGCCAGCAGCCAGATCCCACAGGGGTGGCTCGCCGAGCAGTACTTC. The V call is TRBV4-1, the J call TRBJ2-7, with 7 nucleotides matching TRBD1. The CDR3 is made up of 16 amino acids. CDR1 and CDR2 (germline): MGHRA, YSYEKL. J gave up 6 bases and V 3 bases, and 14 bases lay outside the gene matches.

V and J are TRBV13 and TRBJ1-2; D not resolved. V was clipped by 3 bases and J by 9 bases, with 20 bases between them. The CDR3 contains 15 residues. CDR1 is PRHDT, CDR2 FYEKMQ, per germline (reference sequence). Here the CDR3 DNA reads TGTGCCAGCAGCTTTGGGTACTCGAGGCCTATGTGCTACACCTTC. Translating gives CASSFGYSRPMCYTF.

The chain carries TRBV10-3 and TRBJ2-7; 7 nucleotides agree with TRBD2. J was trimmed by 9 bases and V by 6 bases; bases with no gene match: 8. The CDR3 extends over 12 amino acids. Per the germline V gene, CDR1 is ENHRY and CDR2 is SYGVKD. CDR3 sequence reads: CAIRKSGIVQYF. CDR3 nucleotides: TGTGCCATCAGAAAAAGCGGGATTGTGCAGTACTTC.

This clonotype has a handful of counts. The CDR3 is CATSRGTGTNYGYTF. As DNA, the CDR3 is TGTGCCACCAGCAGAGGGACAGGGACTAACTATGGCTACACCTTC. The chain employs TRBV15 and TRBJ1-2; 8 nucleotides line up with TRBD1. This CDR3 comprises 15 residues. Germline V lookup: CDR1 LNHNV, CDR2 YYDKDF (reference sequence). Losses at the gene ends were 1 base for V and 0 bases for J; bases not matched to a gene: 1.

This clonotype was found many times. The CDR3 coding sequence is TGCAGTGCTAGGAAGCCGGGACAGACCTACGAGCAGTACTTC. Protein: CSARKPGQTYEQYF. The J gene is TRBJ2-7, the V gene TRBV20-1; TRBD1 matches at 7 bases. After removal of 3 bases from V and 2 bases from J, the junction contained 7 bases not matched to a gene. Germline V gives CDR1 DFQATT, CDR2 SNEGSKA (reference sequence). This CDR3 region has 14 residues.

This clonotype has just a few counts. The gene calls are TRBV28 and TRBJ2-5; maybe TRBD1 (6 bases). The V gene lost 4 bases and the J gene lost 5 bases, with 14 bases spanning the gap. Germline V gene data show CDR1 as MDHEN and CDR2 as SYDVKM. This CDR3 comprises 14 residues. The CDR3 is CASSSQGTDETQYF. The CDR3 nucleotides are TGTGCCAGCAGTTCTCAGGGGACGGACGAGACCCAGTACTTC.

The chain joins TRBV5-6 to TRBJ2-2; the match to TRBD2 covers 7 bases. The CDR3 loop spans 15 amino acids. Germline CDR1 SGHDT, CDR2 YYEEEE. Trimming at V came to 0 bases and at J to 5 bases, leaving 4 bases not matched to a gene. This chain's CDR3 is CASSLAGRRTGELFF. CDR3 DNA: TGTGCCAGCAGCTTGGCCGGGAGGAGGACCGGGGAGCTGTTTTTT.

This clonotype has at least ten counts. The chain joins TRBV20-1 to TRBJ2-5; 7 bases line up with TRBD2. Germline CDR1 and CDR2: DFQATT and SNEGSKA (reference sequence). The CDR3 consists of 15 residues. V lost 3 bases to trimming and J lost 1 base; unmatched junction nucleotides: 8. The CDR3: CSASDAGEFQETQYF. The DNA for the CDR3 is TGCAGTGCTAGTGATGCGGGAGAATTCCAAGAGACCCAGTACTTC.

This chain joins TRBV5-4 and TRBJ2-7, with D perhaps matching TRBD1 or TRBD2 (5 bases each). Germline-derived CDR1 and CDR2 are SGHNT and YYREEE (reference sequence). The CDR3 spans 14 residues. Trimming took 0 bases from V and 7 from J, leaving 14 bases between them. CDR3 nucleotides: TGTGCCAGCAGCTTGGACAGGAGGTCTGGGGAGCAGTACTTC. The encoded protein is CASSLDRRSGEQYF.

This clonotype came up many times. This sequence joins TRBV20-1 and TRBJ1-6; D uncertain. Trimming took 3 bases from V and 6 from J, leaving 15 bases between them. CDR1 DFQATT and CDR2 SNEGSKA come from the germline V gene (reference sequence). CDR3 size: 15 residues. The chain's CDR3 is CSASWAGSSNSPLHF. The CDR3 nucleotides read TGCAGTGCTAGCTGGGCAGGTTCGTCTAATTCACCCCTCCACTTT.

DNA for the CDR3: TGTGCCAGCAGCGACAGGGGGCGCGGGGGAGAGACCCAGTACTTC. It translates to CASSDRGRGGETQYF. The J gene is TRBJ2-5, the V gene TRBV6-5, with TRBD1 identical over 10 bases. The CDR3 loop spans 15 amino acids. J lost 4 bases, V lost 6 bases, and 8 bases had no gene match. The germline CDR1 and CDR2 sequences are MNHEY and SVGAGI.

Notes on this clonotype: This may come from a read error, since a much larger clone is one base off. This chain links TRBV19 with TRBJ1-1, with 9 bases identical to TRBD1. With 6 bases clipped from V and 0 bases from J, the junction kept 5 bases outside the gene matches. The germline V gene encodes CDR1 LNHDA and CDR2 SQIVND (reference sequence). This CDR3 spans 15 amino acids. CDR3 bases: TGTGCCAGTAGCCGAGGGACAGGGATGAACACTGAAGCTTTCTTT. This translates into CASSRGTGMNTEAFF.

The gene calls are TRBV29-1 and TRBJ1-1, with 7 positions matching TRBD1. The CDR3 runs to 14 residues. V shed 4 bases, J shed 4 bases, and the junction held 9 bases outside the gene matches. Germline V gene data show CDR1 as SQVTM and CDR2 as ANQGSEA. Here the CDR3 DNA reads TGCAGCGTTGCCCTTACAGGGGACGGCACTGAAGCTTTCTTT. It yields the protein CSVALTGDGTEAFF.

The rearrangement joins TRBV3-1 to TRBJ1-5; D remains ambiguous. The V gene's germline CDR1 is LGHDT and CDR2 YNNKEL (reference sequence). The CDR3 has 16 amino acids. The V gene lost 0 bases and the J gene lost 0 bases, with 9 bases spanning the gap. The DNA of the CDR3 is TGTGCCAGCAGCCAAGATGGCGGATATAGCAATCAGCCCCAGCATTTT. Its translation: CASSQDGGYSNQPQHF.

Ten or more counts support this clonotype. The chain carries TRBV5-8 and TRBJ2-5; 12 bases agree with TRBD2. Germline loops: CDR1 SGHTS, CDR2 YDEGEE. The CDR3 has 14 amino acids. With V trimmed by 5 bases and J by 3 bases, 2 bases remained unmatched. The CDR3 is CASRRLAGEETQYF. In DNA, the CDR3 is TGTGCCAGCAGACGACTAGCGGGAGAAGAGACCCAGTACTTC. The entire variable domain, with the rest obtained from reference TRBV5-8 and TRBJ2-5, is as follows: EAGVTQSPTHLIKTRGQQATLRCSPISGHTSVYWYQQALGLGLQFLLWYDEGEERNRGNFPPRFSGRQFPNYSSELNVNALELEDSALYLCASRRLAGEETQYFGPGTRLLVL.

This clonotype was seen a few times. The rearrangement links TRBV12-3 or TRBV12-4 to TRBJ2-7, with D perhaps matching TRBD1 (6 bases). CDR3 size: 13 residues. V was trimmed by 8 bases and J by 5 bases, leaving 16 bases between them. CDR3 residues: CASGFRGGDEQYF. CDR3 coding DNA: TGTGCCAGCGGATTTAGAGGGGGTGACGAGCAGTACTTC.

This clonotype was found many times. This rearrangement joins TRBV25-1 to TRBJ1-6; 7 nucleotides line up with TRBD1. V was clipped by 4 bases and J by 7 bases; unmatched bases: 7. The CDR3 totals 15 residues. The germline V gene encodes CDR1 MGHDK and CDR2 SYGVNS. The CDR3: CASSGPGTVNSPLHF. The CDR3 DNA follows: TGTGCCAGCAGTGGCCCCGGGACAGTAAATTCACCCCTCCACTTT.

On this clonotype: Just one base apart from a much larger clone, this may be a read error. The gene calls are TRBV2 and TRBJ2-7; D is possibly TRBD1 (7 bases). Germline V CDR1 and CDR2: SNHLY, FYNNEI. The CDR3 runs to 15 residues. CDR3 DNA: TGTGCCAGCGGTGATCGACAGGGAGGAGTTGACGAGCAGTACTTC. Its translation is CASGDRQGGVDEQYF. Using reference TRBV2 and TRBJ2-7 for the parts outside the CDR3, the full variable domain is EPEVTQTPSHQVTQMGQEVILRCVPISNHLYFYWYRQILGQKVEFLVSFYNNEISEKSEIFDDQFSVERPDGSNFTLKIRSTKLEDSAMYFCASGDRQGGVDEQYFGPGTRLTVT.

This clonotype showed up just a few times. V usage is TRBV12-3 or TRBV12-4 and J usage is TRBJ2-6, with 9 bases identical to TRBD1. The CDR3 runs to 17 residues. V shed 5 bases and J 1 base; nucleotides not matched to a gene: 6. The CDR3: CASSPGQGNSGANVLTF. CDR3 nucleotide sequence: TGTGCCAGCAGTCCGGGACAGGGAAATTCTGGGGCCAACGTCCTGACTTTC.

This clonotype was detected many times. The chain combines TRBV2 with TRBJ2-5; the D gene is possibly TRBD2 (6 bases). V was pared by 5 bases and J by 2 bases, with 15 bases between. This CDR3 is built from 15 residues. Germline assignment: CDR1 SNHLY and CDR2 FYNNEI. The CDR3, as DNA: TGTGCCAGCAGTCCCAGGGCGGGGTTACAAGAGACCCAGTACTTC. Protein: CASSPRAGLQETQYF.

The gene calls are TRBV7-9 and TRBJ2-7; the match to TRBD1 covers 11 bases. Germline V CDR1 and CDR2: SEHNR, FQNEAQ (reference sequence). This CDR3 has 15 residues. With V trimmed by 5 bases and J by 6 bases, 9 bases remained unmatched. CDR3 sequence: CASSASGTGGSEQYF. CDR3 nucleotides: TGTGCCAGCAGCGCTTCCGGGACAGGGGGTTCCGAGCAGTACTTC. Together with reference TRBV7-9 and TRBJ2-7, the CDR3 gives the full variable domain: DTGVSQNPRHKITKRGQNVTFRCDPISEHNRLYWYRQTLGQGPEFLTYFQNEAQLEKSRLLSDRFSAERPKGSFSTLEIQRTEQGDSAMYLCASSASGTGGSEQYFGPGTRLTVT.

This clonotype was detected many times. The chain carries TRBV12-3 or TRBV12-4 and TRBJ1-1; TRBD1 agrees at 7 bases. This CDR3 region has 13 residues. Trimming cost V 6 bases and J 11 bases; bases outside gene matches: 12. CDR3: CASSPRPEGAAFF. In DNA form, the CDR3 reads TGTGCCAGCAGCCCTAGGCCAGAGGGGGCGGCTTTCTTT.

This clonotype was recorded at least ten times. This CDR3 is CASSQDTSYGYTF. The CDR3 region has the DNA TGTGCCAGCAGCCAAGACACGAGCTATGGCTACACCTTC. This chain joins TRBV7-9 and TRBJ1-2; D unclear. The CDR3 is 13 residues long. The germline gives CDR1 SEHNR, CDR2 FQNEAQ (reference sequence). The V gene lost 5 bases and the J gene lost 4 bases, with 11 bases spanning the gap.

This clonotype appeared many times. J is TRBJ1-1 and V is TRBV7-9; 8 bases are a match to TRBD1. The CDR3 totals 12 residues. Germline CDR1 reads SEHNR; CDR2 reads FQNEAQ (reference sequence). J was trimmed by 11 bases and V by 5 bases; bases with no gene match: 7. The CDR3 DNA sequence: TGTGCCAGCAGCCCTGGACGACAGGGGGCTTTCTTT. Translated, it gives CASSPGRQGAFF.

In this sample, this clonotype turned up a few times. The rearrangement links TRBV11-2 to TRBJ2-5; perhaps D is TRBD1 or TRBD2 (5 bases each). With 5 bases removed from V and 7 bases from J, the gap between germline ends came to 20 bases. Germline V gene lookup returns CDR1 SGHAT and CDR2 FQNNGV. The CDR3 sequence is 15 residues long. In nucleotides, the CDR3 is TGTGCCAGCAGCCCAGGGCCTAGTCAACGGGGGACCCAGTACTTC. Its translation: CASSPGPSQRGTQYF.

This rearrangement joins TRBV6-5 to TRBJ1-5; possibly TRBD1 for D (5 bases). V dropped 2 bases and J dropped 3 bases, with 20 bases sitting between them. The CDR3 totals 18 residues. Germline loops: CDR1 MNHEY, CDR2 SVGAGI. The DNA for the CDR3 is TGTGCCAGCAGTTACGACTCGGTCTATGGCAGGGACAATCAGCCCCAGCATTTT. Its translation is CASSYDSVYGRDNQPQHF.